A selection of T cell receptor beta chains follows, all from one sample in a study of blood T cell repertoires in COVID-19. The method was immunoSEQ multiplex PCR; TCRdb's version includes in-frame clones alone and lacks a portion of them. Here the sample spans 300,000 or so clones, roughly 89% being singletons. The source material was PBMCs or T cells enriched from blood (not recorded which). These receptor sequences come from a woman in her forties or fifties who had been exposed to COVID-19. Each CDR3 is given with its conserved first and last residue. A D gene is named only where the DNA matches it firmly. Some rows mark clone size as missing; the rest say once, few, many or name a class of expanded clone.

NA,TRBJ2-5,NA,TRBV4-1,TGCGCCAGCAGCCAGGCCGGGTTCCAAGAGACCCAGTACTTC,CASSQAGFQETQYF
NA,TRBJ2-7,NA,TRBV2,TGTGCCAGCATTCTCTCCTACGAGCAGTACTTC,CASILSYEQYF
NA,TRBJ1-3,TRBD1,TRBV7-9,TGTGCCAGCAGCTCCGGACAGGCTCTGGGAAACACCATATATTTT,CASSSGQALGNTIYF
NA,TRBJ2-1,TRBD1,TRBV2,TGTGCCAGCAGTGGGGACAGACGAGGGAATGAGCAGTTCTTC,CASSGDRRGNEQFF
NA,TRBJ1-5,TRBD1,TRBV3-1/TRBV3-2,TGTGCCAGCAGCCCGCGGACAGGGGGGGTTCAGCCCCAGCATTTT,CASSPRTGGVQPQHF
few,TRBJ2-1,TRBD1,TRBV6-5,TGTGCCAGCAGGGGACAGGGGTTAAACAATGAGCAGTTCTTC,CASRGQGLNNEQFF
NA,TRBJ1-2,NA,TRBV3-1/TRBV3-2,TGTGCCAGCAGCCAAAGATCAGGGTTACTCACCTATGGCTACACCTTC,CASSQRSGLLTYGYTF
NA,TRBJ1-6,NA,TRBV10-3,TGTGCCATCAGCCAGTCTGGGCAGGGGAATTCACCCCTCCACTTT,CAISQSGQGNSPLHF
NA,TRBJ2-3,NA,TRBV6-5,TGTGCCAGCAGTTTGAGTCCCTTGGGCACAGATACGCAGTATTTT,CASSLSPLGTDTQYF
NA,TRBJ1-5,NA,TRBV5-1,TGCGCCAGCAGCGTCGTGGGAGATAGCAATCAGCCCCAGCATTTT,CASSVVGDSNQPQHF
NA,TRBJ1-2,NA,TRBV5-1,TGCGCCAGCAGTACATCCCCGGCGGGAGGCTATGGCTACACCTTC,CASSTSPAGGYGYTF
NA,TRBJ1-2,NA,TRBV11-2,TGTGCCAGCAGCTTAGCTACACAGGGTGGAGGCTACACCTTC,CASSLATQGGGYTF
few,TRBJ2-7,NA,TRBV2,TGTGCCAGCAGTTACGACAGGACCTACGAGCAGTACTTC,CASSYDRTYEQYF
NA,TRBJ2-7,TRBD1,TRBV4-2,TGTGCCAGCAGCCAAGCGACGGGACAGGGGTACGAGCAGTACTTC,CASSQATGQGYEQYF
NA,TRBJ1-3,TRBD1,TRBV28,TGTGCCAGCAGTTACCAGGGGGCGTTAGGAAACACCATATATTTT,CASSYQGALGNTIYF
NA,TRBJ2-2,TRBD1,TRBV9,TGTGCCAGCAGCGTAGCCGGACAGGGAGCCACCGGGGAGCTGTTTTTT,CASSVAGQGATGELFF
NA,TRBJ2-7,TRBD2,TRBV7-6,TGTGCCAGCCAACGACTAGCTAGTTACGAGCAGTACTTC,CASQRLASYEQYF
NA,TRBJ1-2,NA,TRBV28,TGTGCCGGTTCGCTAGGACTGGGAGGCTACACCTTC,CAGSLGLGGYTF
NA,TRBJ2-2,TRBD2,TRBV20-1,TGCAGTGCTAGTTACGGGGCGACGCGGGGGGGCACCGGGGAGCTGTTTTTT,CSASYGATRGGTGELFF
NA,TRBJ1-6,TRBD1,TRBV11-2,TGTGCCAGCAGCTTAGATAGGCAGGGGGCAGGTAATTCACCCCTCCACTTT,CASSLDRQGAGNSPLHF
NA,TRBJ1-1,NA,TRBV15,TGTGCCACCAGCAGAGGCCAATACGGGGGCACTGAAGCTTTCTTT,CATSRGQYGGTEAFF
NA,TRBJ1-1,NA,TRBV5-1,TGCGCCAGCAGCCCGGGAGGGGTCGGCACTGAAGCTTTCTTT,CASSPGGVGTEAFF
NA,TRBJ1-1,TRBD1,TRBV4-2,TGTGCCAGCAGCCAAGTGGACAGGGTGGCTGAAGCTTTCTTT,CASSQVDRVAEAFF
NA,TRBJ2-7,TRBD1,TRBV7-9,TGTGCCAGCAGCTTCGGGGAAGGGGGCCGATACGAGCAGTACTTC,CASSFGEGGRYEQYF
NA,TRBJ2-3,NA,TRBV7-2,TGTGCCAGCAGCTTAGTAGAGACAGATACGCAGTATTTT,CASSLVETDTQYF
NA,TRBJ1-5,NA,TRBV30,TGTGCCTGGAGTGTAGCAGGCTTACCACAGCCCCAGCATTTT,CAWSVAGLPQPQHF
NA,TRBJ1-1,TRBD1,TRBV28,TGTGCCAGCAGTTTGCGCCGGGACAGATCAATTAACACTGAAGCTTTCTTT,CASSLRRDRSINTEAFF
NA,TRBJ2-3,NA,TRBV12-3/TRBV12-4,TGTGCCAGCAGTTCGTTACTAGCTGGTGGGGAGTATTTT,CASSSLLAGGEYF
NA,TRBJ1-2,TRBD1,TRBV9,TGTGCCAGCAGCGCATCAAGAGAAGCAGGGGGCAGCTATGGCTACACCTTC,CASSASREAGGSYGYTF
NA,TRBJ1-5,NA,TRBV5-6,TGTGCCAGCAGCTTGGCAGTTACTAGCAATCAGCCCCAGCATTTT,CASSLAVTSNQPQHF
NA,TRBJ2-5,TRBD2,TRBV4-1,TGCGCCAGCAGCCAAGACGCGGGACTAGCGGGGGAGACCCAGTACTTC,CASSQDAGLAGETQYF
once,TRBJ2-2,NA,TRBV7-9,TGTGCCAGCAGCTTAGGCAGGTCGAATACCGGGGAGCTGTTTTTT,CASSLGRSNTGELFF
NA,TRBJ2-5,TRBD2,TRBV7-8,TGTGCCAGCCTCCCGGGGACTAGCACCCGGGAGACCCAGTACTTC,CASLPGTSTRETQYF
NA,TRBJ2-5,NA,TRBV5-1,TGCGCCAGCAGCTGGTCACGGGGGGCACAAGAGACCCAGTACTTC,CASSWSRGAQETQYF
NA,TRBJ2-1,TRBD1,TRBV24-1,TGTGCCACCAGTGATAATGGACAGGGGCCGGAGCAGTTCTTC,CATSDNGQGPEQFF
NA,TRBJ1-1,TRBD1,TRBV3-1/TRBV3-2,TGTGCCAGCAGCCAAGTGGAGGGGGCTGGTGAAGCTTTCTTT,CASSQVEGAGEAFF
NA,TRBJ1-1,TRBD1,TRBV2,TGTGCCAGCACCCAGGGAACAGGGGTCCCTGAAGCTTTCTTT,CASTQGTGVPEAFF
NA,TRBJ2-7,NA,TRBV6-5,TGTGCCAGCAGCGAGGGATTCGGCTACGAGCAGTACTTC,CASSEGFGYEQYF
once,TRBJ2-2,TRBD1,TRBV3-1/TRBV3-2,TGTGCCAGCAGCCAAGATATGGGACAGGGGAGGGAGCTGTTTTTT,CASSQDMGQGRELFF
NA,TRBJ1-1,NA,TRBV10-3,TGTGCCATCAGTGAGCGGACAGATACCGAAGCTTTCTTT,CAISERTDTEAFF
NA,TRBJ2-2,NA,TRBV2,TGTGCCAGCGGGCCCCCCGGGGAGCTGTTTTTT,CASGPPGELFF
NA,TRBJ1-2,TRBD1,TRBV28,TGTGCCAGCAGTTTGGGCAGGGGGCATGGCTACACCTTC,CASSLGRGHGYTF
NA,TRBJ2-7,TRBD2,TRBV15,TGTGCCACCAGCGGAGGGGGGACTAGAACCTACGAGCAGTACTTC,CATSGGGTRTYEQYF
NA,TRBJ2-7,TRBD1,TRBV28,TGTGCCAGCAGTTTATGGGGACAGGGGGGCGACGAGCAGTACTTC,CASSLWGQGGDEQYF
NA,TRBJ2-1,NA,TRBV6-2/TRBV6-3,TGTGCCAGCAGTTACCGTCAGGCGGGGAATGAGCAGTTCTTC,CASSYRQAGNEQFF
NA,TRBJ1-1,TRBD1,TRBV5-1,TGCGCCAGCAGCCGAGCTTCAGGGGGGAACACTGAAGCTTTCTTT,CASSRASGGNTEAFF